The present entry profiles one T cell receptor (beta chain) with its context. CDR1 is MNHEY, CDR2 SVGAGI, per germline. J was trimmed by 7 bases and V by 2 bases; bases with no gene match: 9. This CDR3 contains 15 residues. The entry originates in a study of blood T cell repertoires in COVID-19. Study in general: Whether acute or convalescent, the COVID-19 samples came from the United States, Italy and Spain.

Recruits, aged about 18 to 100 years, lived in 25 or so US areas. In the 2 weeks before study entry, exposed participants met a COVID-19 case, which was PCR-confirmed or clinician-diagnosed. Authors' methods: Estimated nucleated cell counts came from reference gene primer amplification. The repertoire was sequenced with immunoSEQ multiplex PCR; TCRdb's copy has only in-frame clones and lacks some. The V and J calls and clone size are taken from that table; D and trimming were inferred from the DNA. The profile covers approximately 250,000 clones, with around 93% appearing a single time and around 2.8% taken by the ten largest.

This TCR derives from a man in his forties or fifties who had been exposed to COVID-19. The genes are TRBV6-5 and TRBJ1-2; 8 nucleotides agree with TRBD1. Sequenced: PBMCs or T cells enriched from blood (not recorded which). CDR3 region: CASSYTGTGGGGYTF. Written as DNA, the CDR3 is TGTGCCAGCAGTTACACAGGGACAGGAGGAGGTGGCTACACCTTC.